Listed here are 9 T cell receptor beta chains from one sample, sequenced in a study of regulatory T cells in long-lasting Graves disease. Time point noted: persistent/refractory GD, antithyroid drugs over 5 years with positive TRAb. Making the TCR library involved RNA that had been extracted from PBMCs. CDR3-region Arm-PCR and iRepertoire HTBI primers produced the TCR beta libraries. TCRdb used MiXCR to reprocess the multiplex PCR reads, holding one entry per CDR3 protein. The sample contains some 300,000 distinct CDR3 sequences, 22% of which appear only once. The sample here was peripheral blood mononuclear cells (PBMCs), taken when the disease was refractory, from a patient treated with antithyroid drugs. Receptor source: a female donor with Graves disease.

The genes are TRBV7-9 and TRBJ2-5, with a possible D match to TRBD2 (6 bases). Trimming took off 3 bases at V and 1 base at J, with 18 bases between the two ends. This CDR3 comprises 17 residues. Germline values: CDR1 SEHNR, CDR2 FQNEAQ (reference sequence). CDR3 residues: CASSFAGTGGLQETQYF. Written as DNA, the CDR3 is TGTGCCAGCAGCTTTGCGGGTACCGGGGGACTCCAAGAGACCCAGTACTTC.

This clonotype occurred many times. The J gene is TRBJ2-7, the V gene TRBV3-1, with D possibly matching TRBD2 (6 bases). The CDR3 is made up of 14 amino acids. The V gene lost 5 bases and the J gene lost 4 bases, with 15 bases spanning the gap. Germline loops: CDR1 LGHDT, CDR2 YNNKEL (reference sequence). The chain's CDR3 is CASSSREGWYEQYF. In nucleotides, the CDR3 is TGTGCCAGCAGCTCGCGGGAAGGCTGGTACGAGCAGTACTTC.

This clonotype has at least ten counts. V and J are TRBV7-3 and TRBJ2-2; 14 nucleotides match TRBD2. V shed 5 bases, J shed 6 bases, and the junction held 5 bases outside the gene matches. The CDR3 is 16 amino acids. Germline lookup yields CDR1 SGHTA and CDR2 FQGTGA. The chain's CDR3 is CASSPGTSGSAGELFF. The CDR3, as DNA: TGTGCCAGCAGCCCGGGGACTAGCGGGAGCGCCGGGGAGCTGTTTTTT.

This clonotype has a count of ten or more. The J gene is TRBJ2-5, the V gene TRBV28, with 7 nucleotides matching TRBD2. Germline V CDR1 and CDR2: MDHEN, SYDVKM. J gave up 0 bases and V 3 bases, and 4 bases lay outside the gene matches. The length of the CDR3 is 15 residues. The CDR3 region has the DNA TGTGCCAGCAGTTTCCAAGGACTAGACCAAGAGACCCAGTACTTC. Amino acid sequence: CASSFQGLDQETQYF.

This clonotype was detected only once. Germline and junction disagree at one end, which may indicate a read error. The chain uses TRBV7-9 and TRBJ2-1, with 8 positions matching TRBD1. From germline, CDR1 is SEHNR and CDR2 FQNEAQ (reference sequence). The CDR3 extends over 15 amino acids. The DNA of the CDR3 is TGTACCAGCAGCTTCACCTGGACAGGGAGCGATGAGCAGTTCTTC. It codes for CTSSFTWTGSDEQFF.

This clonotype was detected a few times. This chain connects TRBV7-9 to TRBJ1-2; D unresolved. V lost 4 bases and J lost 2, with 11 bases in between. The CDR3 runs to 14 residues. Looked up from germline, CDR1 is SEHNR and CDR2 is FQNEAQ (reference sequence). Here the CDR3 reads CASSSGRENYGYTF. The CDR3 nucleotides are TGTGCCAGCAGCTCCGGACGGGAAAACTATGGCTACACCTTC.

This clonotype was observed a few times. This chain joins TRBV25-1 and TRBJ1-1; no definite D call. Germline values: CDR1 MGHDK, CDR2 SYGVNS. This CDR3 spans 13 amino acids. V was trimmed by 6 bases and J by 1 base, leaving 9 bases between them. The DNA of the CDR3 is TGTGCCAGCAGGACTACGGAGAACACTGAAGCTTTCTTT. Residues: CASRTTENTEAFF.

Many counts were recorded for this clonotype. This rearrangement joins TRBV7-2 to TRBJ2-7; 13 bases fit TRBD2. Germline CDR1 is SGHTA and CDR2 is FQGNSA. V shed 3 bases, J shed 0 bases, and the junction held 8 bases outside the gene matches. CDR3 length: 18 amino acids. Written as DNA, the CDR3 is TGTGCCAGCAGCTTCGCCTATGGACTAGCGGGAGTCTCCTACGAGCAGTACTTC. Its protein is CASSFAYGLAGVSYEQYF.

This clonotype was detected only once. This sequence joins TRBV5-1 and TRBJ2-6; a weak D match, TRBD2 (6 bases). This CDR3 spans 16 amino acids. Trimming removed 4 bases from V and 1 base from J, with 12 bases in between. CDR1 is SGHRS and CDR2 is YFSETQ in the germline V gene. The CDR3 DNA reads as TGCGCCAGCAGCGAACGGAGGGCGTCTGGGGCCAACGTCCTGACTTTC. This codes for CASSERRASGANVLTF.